Below, 25 T cell receptor beta chains from the same sample are listed, as sequenced in a study of blood T cells in healthy people across ages. Then a second PCR, running roughly 7 to 11 cycles, was carried out with a sample-barcoded 5' primer and a J-beta primer mix. TCRdb re-analysed the 5' RACE reads in MiXCR, keeping a single row per CDR3 protein. The sample carries about 1.7 million distinct CDR3 sequences, approximately 30% recorded once. Sequencing was carried out using blood. These receptors were taken from a woman under 40 in good health.

There are a few counts of this clonotype. This rearrangement joins TRBV29-1 to TRBJ1-1; no clear D gene. Trimming shortened V by 7 bases and J by 3 bases, and 12 bases separated the two germline ends. CDR1 is SQVTM, CDR2 ANQGSEA, per germline. This CDR3 is built from 12 residues. The CDR3: CSALQSYTEAFF. CDR3 DNA: TGCAGCGCGCTACAGAGCTACACTGAAGCTTTCTTT.

Concerning this clonotype itself: The junction shows a germline mismatch at one end, possibly a read error. The chain links TRBV20-1 to TRBJ1-2; 7 bases are a match to TRBD1. Germline V gene lookup returns CDR1 DFQATT and CDR2 SNEGSKA (reference sequence). This CDR3 has 13 residues. CDR3 loop: CSATGTANYGCTF. CDR3 in DNA: TGCAGTGCTACTGGGACAGCTAACTATGGCTGCACCTTC.

The V and J genes are TRBV10-3 and TRBJ1-6; TRBD1 might be the D (6 bases). Trimming removed 0 bases from V and 8 bases from J, with 11 bases in between. This CDR3 has 15 residues. The germline V gene has CDR1 ENHRY and CDR2 SYGVKD. The CDR3 sequence: CAISESRDNDSPLHF. CDR3 sequence (DNA): TGTGCCATCAGTGAGTCCCGGGACAACGATTCACCCCTCCACTTT.

This clonotype appeared many times. The chain links TRBV29-1 to TRBJ2-7; the D gene could be TRBD1 or TRBD2 (5 bases each). The CDR3 loop spans 13 amino acids. CDR1 SQVTM and CDR2 ANQGSEA come from the germline V gene. V was pared by 5 bases and J by 3 bases, with 14 bases between. Here the CDR3 DNA reads TGCAGCGTTATTTGGGGGTCACGCTACGAGCAGTACTTC. Translated: CSVIWGSRYEQYF.

This clonotype was picked up many times. CDR3 residues: CATSGVYSNQPQHF. CDR3 nucleotide sequence: TGTGCCACAAGTGGGGTCTACAGCAATCAGCCCCAGCATTTT. The gene calls are TRBV7-9 and TRBJ1-5; no reliable D call. The length of the CDR3 is 14 residues. Germline V gives CDR1 SEHNR, CDR2 FQNEAQ (reference sequence). V was clipped by 10 bases and J by 1 base, with 14 bases between them.

There are many counts of this clonotype. The chain uses TRBV7-2 and TRBJ2-7, with D maybe TRBD2 (6 bases). V was shortened by 5 bases and J by 1 base, with 18 bases between the two germline ends. This CDR3 is 16 amino acids long. Germline loops: CDR1 SGHTA, CDR2 FQGNSA. The chain's CDR3 is CASSGRAAGVSYEQYF. The CDR3 nucleotides read TGTGCCAGCAGCGGACGAGCAGCGGGTGTATCCTACGAGCAGTACTTC.

Concerning this clonotype: A read error may explain this, as a much larger clone is one base away. The rearrangement joins TRBV7-2 to TRBJ2-7, with TRBD1 matching 7 bases. With 1 base clipped from V and 5 bases from J, the junction kept 8 bases outside the gene matches. Germline V gene sequence: CDR1 SGHTA, CDR2 FQGNSA. The CDR3 consists of 15 residues. Here the CDR3 reads CASSLVQIGGNEQYF. CDR3 in DNA: TGTGCCAGCAGCTTAGTTCAAATAGGGGGCAACGAGCAGTACTTC.

This clonotype has a handful of counts. The chain links TRBV5-1 to TRBJ2-5; 9 bases are a match to TRBD2. Unmatched junction bases numbered 3, after V lost 4 bases and J lost 2 bases. The germline V gene has CDR1 SGHRS and CDR2 YFSETQ. The CDR3 runs to 14 residues. The CDR3 region has the DNA TGCGCCAGCAGCGCGGGGGGGCAGCAAGAGACCCAGTACTTC. Its translation is CASSAGGQQETQYF.

Concerning this clonotype: This may arise from a read error, as a much more abundant clone is one base away. V gene TRBV6-6 combines with J gene TRBJ2-5; D might be TRBD1 or TRBD2, each matching 5 bases. The CDR3 extends over 15 amino acids. Germline CDR1 and CDR2: MNHNY and SVGAGI (reference sequence). CDR3 sequence reads: CVSSQPRDGTNVQYF. CDR3 sequence (DNA): TGTGTCAGCAGTCAGCCCCGGGACGGGACGAATGTGCAGTACTTC.

This clonotype has a handful of counts. The V call is TRBV7-6, the J call TRBJ1-6; D gene unclear. The CDR3 extends over 16 amino acids. Germline assignment: CDR1 SGHVS and CDR2 FNYEAQ. Trimming cost V 5 bases and J 5 bases, with 16 bases left between them. CDR3 in amino acids: CASSATPGDDNSPLHF. The CDR3 DNA is TGTGCCAGCAGCGCGACCCCTGGGGATGATAATTCACCCCTCCACTTT. Drawing the rest from reference TRBV7-6 and TRBJ1-6, the complete variable domain is GAGVSQSPRYKVTKRGQDVALRCDPISGHVSLYWYRQALGQGPEFLTYFNYEAQQDKSGLPNDRFSAERPEGSISTLTIQRTEQRDSAMYRCASSATPGDDNSPLHFGNGTRLTVT.

This clonotype was recorded a few times. The genes are TRBV9 and TRBJ2-5; D is possibly TRBD2 (7 bases). Trimming pared 4 bases from V and 4 bases from J, leaving 17 bases between. Germline V lookup: CDR1 SGDLS, CDR2 YYNGEE. The CDR3 covers 15 residues. This CDR3 reads CASSPAGAVRETQYF. The CDR3 bases are TGTGCCAGCAGCCCCGCGGGGGCAGTACGAGAGACCCAGTACTTC.

This clonotype came up a few times. As DNA, the CDR3 is TGTGCCAGCCTGTTCTTCCGGGACAATTCCTACAATGAGCAGTTCTTC. This codes for CASLFFRDNSYNEQFF. The V and J genes are TRBV11-3 and TRBJ2-1, with TRBD1 as a possible D gene (6 bases). CDR1 and CDR2 (germline): SGHNT, YENEEA. Trimming cost V 8 bases and J 1 base, with 18 bases left between them. The CDR3 loop spans 16 amino acids.

The chain links TRBV12-3 or TRBV12-4 to TRBJ2-1; 8 bases are a match to TRBD2. CDR3 length: 15 residues. The V and J ends lost 8 bases and 5 bases, in that order; junction bases with no gene match: 11. The DNA of the CDR3 is TGTGCCAGCCGAACTCTCGGGCGGGGGGACAATGAGCAGTTCTTC. Translated, it gives CASRTLGRGDNEQFF.

For this clonotype: A much larger clone differs by one base, so this may be a read error. The chain recombines TRBV29-1 with TRBJ1-2, with 8 bases matching TRBD1. The CDR3 loop spans 13 amino acids. Germline-derived CDR1 and CDR2 are SQVTM and ANQGSEA. This CDR3 is CSVPPGQDYGHTF. The CDR3 coding sequence is TGCAGCGTCCCCCCGGGACAGGACTATGGCCACACCTTC.

A note on this clonotype: It is unclear where the CDR3 begins or ends on the DNA, so no DNA is shown, and the CDR3 is as TCRdb lists it. The chain recombines TRBV29-1 with TRBJ2-1; the DNA was not used to check the table's D call, TRBD1. CDR1 SQVTM and CDR2 ANQGSEA come from the germline V gene. The CDR3 adds up to 14 amino acids, both ends counted. This chain's CDR3 is CSVAEGASYNGRFF.

The chain carries TRBV28 and TRBJ2-4; 12 bases fit TRBD1. After removal of 6 bases from V and 16 bases from J, the junction contained 16 bases not matched to a gene. The germline V gene has CDR1 MDHEN and CDR2 SYDVKM. The CDR3 sequence is 15 residues long. The DNA of the CDR3 is TGTGCCAGCAGCTCTTCCGGGACAGGGGGCTACGAGCATTACTTC. This encodes CASSSSGTGGYEHYF.

The table lists this clonotype with a few counts. The chain recombines TRBV28 with TRBJ1-4; the match to TRBD1 covers 7 bases. The CDR3 totals 15 residues. V dropped 5 bases and J dropped 2; count of bases not matched to a gene: 5. From germline, CDR1 is MDHEN and CDR2 SYDVKM. CDR3 loop: CASSETGRTNEKLFF. Written as DNA, the CDR3 is TGTGCCAGCAGTGAGACAGGGAGGACTAATGAAAAACTGTTTTTT.

This sequence joins TRBV7-2 and TRBJ1-4, with 7 bases matching TRBD1. The CDR3 extends over 14 amino acids. The trim removed 5 bases at V and 6 bases at J, leaving 6 bases unmatched. Germline lookup yields CDR1 SGHTA and CDR2 FQGNSA. The CDR3 DNA reads TGTGCCAGCAGCATAGGAACAGGGGATGAAAAACTGTTTTTT. Protein: CASSIGTGDEKLFF.

The chain carries TRBV5-1 and TRBJ2-7, with D unresolved. Looked up from germline, CDR1 is SGHRS and CDR2 is YFSETQ. This CDR3 has 15 residues. Trimming took off 4 bases at V and 3 bases at J, with 17 bases between the two ends. DNA of the CDR3: TGCGCCAGCAGCCTGACCGACTCTGCCGTCTACGAGCAGTACTTC. Amino acids: CASSLTDSAVYEQYF.

This chain connects TRBV6-1 to TRBJ1-2; tentatively, D is TRBD1 (5 bases). The CDR3 extends over 13 amino acids. V was cut by 6 bases and J by 6 bases, with 14 bases left in between. Germline loops: CDR1 MNHNS, CDR2 SASEGT. The CDR3 DNA follows: TGTGCCAGCAGACAAGTAACGGGGGATGGCTACACCTTC. Protein: CASRQVTGDGYTF.

The rearrangement joins TRBV7-2 to TRBJ1-2; D not certain. The CDR3 contains 15 residues. Germline-derived CDR1 and CDR2 are SGHTA and FQGNSA. V lost 1 base to trimming and J lost 1 base, with 10 bases between them. The CDR3 region is CASSLDHSINYGYTF. CDR3 DNA sequence: TGTGCCAGCAGCTTAGATCACAGCATTAACTATGGCTACACCTTC.

This clonotype was counted many times. The chain is built from TRBV20-1 and TRBJ2-1; D perhaps matches TRBD2 (7 bases). CDR3 length: 16 amino acids. Germline values: CDR1 DFQATT, CDR2 SNEGSKA (reference sequence). Trimming removed 3 bases at V and 0 bases at J, with 15 bases between. The CDR3 DNA reads TGCAGTGCTAGTGCCCCCGGGGGGCGCTCCTACAATGAGCAGTTCTTC. This codes for CSASAPGGRSYNEQFF.

This clonotype was seen more than once but under ten times. This chain uses TRBV7-9 with TRBJ1-2, with 9 bases lining up with TRBD1. The CDR3 sequence is 15 residues long. With 5 bases clipped from V and 4 bases from J, the junction kept 8 bases outside the gene matches. CDR1 and CDR2 from the germline V gene are SEHNR and FQNEAQ (reference sequence). CDR3 loop: CASSASGQGGYGYTF. The CDR3 nucleotides read TGTGCCAGCAGCGCATCGGGACAGGGTGGCTATGGCTACACCTTC.

The table lists this clonotype with many counts. This chain uses TRBV5-5 with TRBJ2-3; D unclear. This CDR3 has 15 residues. V lost 1 base and J lost 3, with 12 bases in between. Germline V CDR1 and CDR2: SGHKS, YYEKEE (reference sequence). CDR3 sequence: CASSLLGRRTDTQYF. CDR3 nucleotides: TGTGCCAGCAGCTTGTTGGGCCGAAGGACAGATACGCAGTATTTT.

This clonotype was seen a few times. This sequence joins TRBV7-9 and TRBJ2-5; TRBD1 agrees at 8 bases. J was trimmed by 4 bases and V by 5 bases; bases with no gene match: 6. Germline CDR1 SEHNR, CDR2 FQNEAQ (reference sequence). This CDR3 is built from 14 residues. The CDR3 protein is CASSPRQGPETQYF. The CDR3 bases are TGTGCCAGCAGCCCGCGACAGGGGCCAGAGACCCAGTACTTC.